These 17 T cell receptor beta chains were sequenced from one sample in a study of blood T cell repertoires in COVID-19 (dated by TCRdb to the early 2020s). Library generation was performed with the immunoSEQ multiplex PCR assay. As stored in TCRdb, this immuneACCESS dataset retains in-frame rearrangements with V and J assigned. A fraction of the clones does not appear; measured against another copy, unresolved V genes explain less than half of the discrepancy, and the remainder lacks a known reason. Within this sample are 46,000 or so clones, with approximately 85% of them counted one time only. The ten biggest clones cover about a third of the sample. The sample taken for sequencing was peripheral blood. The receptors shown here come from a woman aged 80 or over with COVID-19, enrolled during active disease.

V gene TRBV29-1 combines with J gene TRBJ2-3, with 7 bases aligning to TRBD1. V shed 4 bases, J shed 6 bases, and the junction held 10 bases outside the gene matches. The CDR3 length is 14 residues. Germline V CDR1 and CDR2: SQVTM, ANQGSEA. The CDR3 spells CSVAPTGRLDTQYF. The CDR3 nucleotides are TGCAGCGTTGCCCCGACAGGGCGGTTGGATACGCAGTATTTT.

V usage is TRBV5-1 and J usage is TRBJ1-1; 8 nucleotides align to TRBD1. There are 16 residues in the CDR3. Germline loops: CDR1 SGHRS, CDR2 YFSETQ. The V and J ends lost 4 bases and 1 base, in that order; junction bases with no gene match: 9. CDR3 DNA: TGCGCCAGCAGCGCGACAGGGGCCCCTGAGAACACTGAAGCTTTCTTT. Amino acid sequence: CASSATGAPENTEAFF.

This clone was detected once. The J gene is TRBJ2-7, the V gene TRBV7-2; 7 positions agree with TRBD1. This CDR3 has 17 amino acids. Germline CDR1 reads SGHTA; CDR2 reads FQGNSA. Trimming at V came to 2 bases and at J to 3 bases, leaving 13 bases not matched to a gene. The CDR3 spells CASSLRGGGQDLYEQYF. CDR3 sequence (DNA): TGTGCCAGCAGCTTACGGGGCGGCGGACAGGACCTCTACGAGCAGTACTTC.

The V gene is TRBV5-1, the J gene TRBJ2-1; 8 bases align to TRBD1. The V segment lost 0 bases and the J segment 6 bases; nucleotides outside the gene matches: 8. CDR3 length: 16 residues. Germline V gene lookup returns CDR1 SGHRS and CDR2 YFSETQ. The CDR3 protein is CASSLAPRGLGNEQFF. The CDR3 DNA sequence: TGCGCCAGCAGCTTGGCGCCCAGGGGGCTCGGCAATGAGCAGTTCTTC.

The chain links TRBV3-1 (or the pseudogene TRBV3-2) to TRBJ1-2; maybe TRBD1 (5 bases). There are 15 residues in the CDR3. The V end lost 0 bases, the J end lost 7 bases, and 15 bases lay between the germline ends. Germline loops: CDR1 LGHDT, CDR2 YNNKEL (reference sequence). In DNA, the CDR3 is TGTGCCAGCAGCCAAGAAGGGGCCAGTGTTAGTGGCTACACCTTC. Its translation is CASSQEGASVSGYTF.

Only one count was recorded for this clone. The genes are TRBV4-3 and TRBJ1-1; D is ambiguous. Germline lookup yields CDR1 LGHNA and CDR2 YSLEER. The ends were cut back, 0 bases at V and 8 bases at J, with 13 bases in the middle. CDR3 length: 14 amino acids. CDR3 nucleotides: TGCGCCAGCAGCCAAGAACCCTACCCCGCGGAAGCTTTCTTT. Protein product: CASSQEPYPAEAFF.

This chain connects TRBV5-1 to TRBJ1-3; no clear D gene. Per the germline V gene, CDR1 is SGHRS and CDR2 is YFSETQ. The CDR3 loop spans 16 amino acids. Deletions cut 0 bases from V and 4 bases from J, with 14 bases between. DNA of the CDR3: TGCGCCAGCAGCTTGGAAGGTTCGGCGGCGGGAAACACCATATATTTT. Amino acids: CASSLEGSAAGNTIYF.

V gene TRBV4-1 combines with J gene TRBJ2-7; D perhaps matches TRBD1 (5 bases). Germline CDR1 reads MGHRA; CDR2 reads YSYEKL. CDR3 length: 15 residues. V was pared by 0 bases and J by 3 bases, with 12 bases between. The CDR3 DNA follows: TGCGCCAGCAGCCAAGACCAGGGTACATTCTACGAGCAGTACTTC. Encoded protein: CASSQDQGTFYEQYF.

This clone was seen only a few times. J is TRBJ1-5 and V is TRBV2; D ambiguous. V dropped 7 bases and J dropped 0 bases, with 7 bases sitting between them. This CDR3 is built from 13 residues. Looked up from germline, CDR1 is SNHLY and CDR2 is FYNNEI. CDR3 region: CASTPGSNQPQHF. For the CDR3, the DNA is TGTGCCAGCACCCCGGGTAGCAATCAGCCCCAGCATTTT.

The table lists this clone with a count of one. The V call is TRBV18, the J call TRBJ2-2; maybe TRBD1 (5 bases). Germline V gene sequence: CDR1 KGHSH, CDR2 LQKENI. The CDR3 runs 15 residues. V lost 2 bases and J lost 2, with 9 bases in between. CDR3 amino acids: CASSPGARNTGELFF. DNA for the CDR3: TGTGCCAGCTCACCAGGGGCTCGTAACACCGGGGAGCTGTTTTTT. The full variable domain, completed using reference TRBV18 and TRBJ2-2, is NAGVMQNPRHLVRRRGQEARLRCSPMKGHSHVYWYRQLPEEGLKFMVYLQKENIIDESGMPKERFSAEFPKEGPSILRIQQVVRGDSAAYFCASSPGARNTGELFFGEGSRLTVL.

CDR3 nucleotides: TGCGCCAGCAGCTGGGGGACAGGGGGTGAGGAGACCCAGTACTTC. It encodes CASSWGTGGEETQYF. The rearrangement uses TRBV5-1 and TRBJ2-5, with 11 bases identical to TRBD1. CDR1 is SGHRS and CDR2 is YFSETQ in the germline V gene. The length of the CDR3 is 15 residues. Trimming took 3 bases from V and 5 from J; bases not matched to a gene: 6.

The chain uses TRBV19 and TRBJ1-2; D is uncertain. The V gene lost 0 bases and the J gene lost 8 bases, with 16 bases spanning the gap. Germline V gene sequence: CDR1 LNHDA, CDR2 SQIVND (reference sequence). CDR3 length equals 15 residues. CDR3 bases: TGTGCCAGTAGTATAGATGCAGGTCCTACCTGGGGCTACACCTTC. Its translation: CASSIDAGPTWGYTF.

As DNA, the CDR3 is TGTGCCAGCAGAAGGGGGCTGGGCTATGGCTACACCTTC. Translating it yields CASRRGLGYGYTF. The chain couples TRBV6-5 to TRBJ1-2; the match to TRBD1 covers 7 bases. The CDR3 spans 13 residues. V trimming: 6 bases; J trimming: 4 bases; junction bases outside the gene matches: 5. Germline V gene data show CDR1 as MNHEY and CDR2 as SVGAGI.

The CDR3 region has the DNA TGTGCCATCAGGGGAGCTAGCGGGGGCTACAATGAGCAGTTCTTC. It specifies CAIRGASGGYNEQFF. This chain connects TRBV10-3 to TRBJ2-1, with 10 bases aligning to TRBD2. J gave up 3 bases and V 6 bases, and 5 bases lay outside the gene matches. This CDR3 is built from 15 residues. Looked up from germline, CDR1 is ENHRY and CDR2 is SYGVKD.

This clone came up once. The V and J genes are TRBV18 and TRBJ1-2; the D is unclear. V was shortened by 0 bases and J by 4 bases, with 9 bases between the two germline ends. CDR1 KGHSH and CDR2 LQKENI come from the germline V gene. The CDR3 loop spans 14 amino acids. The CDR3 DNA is TGTGCCAGCTCACCACCGGCAGTAACCTATGGCTACACCTTC. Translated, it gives CASSPPAVTYGYTF.

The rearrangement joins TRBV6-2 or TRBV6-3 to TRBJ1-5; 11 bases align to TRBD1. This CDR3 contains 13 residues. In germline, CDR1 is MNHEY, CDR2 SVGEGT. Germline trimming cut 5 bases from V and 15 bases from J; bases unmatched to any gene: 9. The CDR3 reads CASSPLGQGAWHF. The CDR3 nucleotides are TGTGCCAGCAGTCCCCTCGGACAGGGGGCTTGGCATTTT.

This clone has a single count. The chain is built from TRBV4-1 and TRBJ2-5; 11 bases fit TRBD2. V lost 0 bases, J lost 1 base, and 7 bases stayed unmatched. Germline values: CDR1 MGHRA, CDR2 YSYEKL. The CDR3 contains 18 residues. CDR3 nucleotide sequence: TGCGCCAGCAGCCAAGAATCCCTAGCGGGAGGACTCCAAGAGACCCAGTACTTC. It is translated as CASSQESLAGGLQETQYF.